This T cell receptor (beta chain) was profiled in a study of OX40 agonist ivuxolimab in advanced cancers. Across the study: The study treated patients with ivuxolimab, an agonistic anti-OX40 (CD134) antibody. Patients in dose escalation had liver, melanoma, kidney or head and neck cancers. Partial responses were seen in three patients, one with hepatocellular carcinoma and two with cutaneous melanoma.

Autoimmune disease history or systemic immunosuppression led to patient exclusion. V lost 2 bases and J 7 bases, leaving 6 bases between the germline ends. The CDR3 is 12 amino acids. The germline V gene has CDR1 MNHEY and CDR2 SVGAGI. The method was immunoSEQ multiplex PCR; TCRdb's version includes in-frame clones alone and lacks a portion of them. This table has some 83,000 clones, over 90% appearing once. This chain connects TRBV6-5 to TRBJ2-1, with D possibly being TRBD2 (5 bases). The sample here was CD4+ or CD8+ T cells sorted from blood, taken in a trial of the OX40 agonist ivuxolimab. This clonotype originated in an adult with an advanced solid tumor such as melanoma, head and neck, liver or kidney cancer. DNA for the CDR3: TGTGCCAGCAGTTACCCGGGGAATGAGCAGTTCTTC. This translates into CASSYPGNEQFF.